The 22 T cell receptor beta chains reported below all come from one sample, sequenced in a study of blood T cells in healthy people across ages. Next came a second PCR, run for about 6 to 11 cycles, which used a sample-barcoded 5' primer along with a J-beta primer mix. TCRdb re-called the 5' RACE reads through MiXCR, storing one row per CDR3 protein. Of approximately 2,000,000 distinct CDR3 sequences listed, approximately 39% are singletons. Sequencing was carried out using blood. The receptors were gathered from a human donor in good health.

Here the CDR3 reads CASSKAVDTQYF. The DNA for the CDR3 is TGTGCCAGCAGCAAAGCCGTAGATACGCAGTATTTT. The chain employs TRBV21-1 and TRBJ2-3. TRBV21-1 has pseudogene status. CDR3 size: 12 residues.

The chain uses TRBV20-1 and TRBJ1-1, with D uncertain. From germline, CDR1 is DFQATT and CDR2 SNEGSKA (reference sequence). The length of the CDR3 is 11 residues. V was trimmed by 8 bases and J by 6 bases, leaving 13 bases between them. The CDR3 region has the DNA TGCAGTCCCGCATTTGGCCCTGAAGCTTTCTTT. Protein sequence: CSPAFGPEAFF.

This clonotype was observed a single time. The chain carries TRBV7-9 and TRBJ1-5; 10 bases map to TRBD1. V shed 1 base, J shed 6 bases, and the junction held 12 bases outside the gene matches. CDR3 size: 18 residues. From germline, CDR1 is SEHNR and CDR2 FQNEAQ (reference sequence). The CDR3 coding sequence is TGTGCCAGCAGCTTAGAGGCCCGGGACAGGGGACCGGGTCAGCCCCAGCATTTT. It translates to CASSLEARDRGPGQPQHF. Combining the CDR3 with reference TRBV7-9 and TRBJ1-5 gives the whole variable domain DTGVSQNPRHKITKRGQNVTFRCDPISEHNRLYWYRQTLGQGPEFLTYFQNEAQLEKSRLLSDRFSAERPKGSFSTLEIQRTEQGDSAMYLCASSLEARDRGPGQPQHFGDGTRLSIL.

V gene TRBV10-3 combines with J gene TRBJ2-7, with D maybe TRBD1 (5 bases). This CDR3 is 14 amino acids long. The germline V gene encodes CDR1 ENHRY and CDR2 SYGVKD. V was clipped by 8 bases and J by 2 bases, with 16 bases between them. The CDR3 region is CAIASDTGPYEQYF. CDR3 DNA sequence: TGTGCCATCGCCTCGGACACCGGACCCTACGAGCAGTACTTC.

CDR3: CASSLSLGGSGANVLTF. The CDR3 DNA sequence: TGTGCCAGCAGCCTATCCCTAGGAGGGTCGGGGGCCAACGTCCTGACTTTC. The rearrangement links TRBV9 to TRBJ2-6; perhaps TRBD2 as D (6 bases). The ends were cut back, 4 bases at V and 4 bases at J, with 18 bases in the middle. Looked up from germline, CDR1 is SGDLS and CDR2 is YYNGEE. The CDR3 contains 17 residues.

CDR3 sequence: CASSLADSGSSPLHF. The CDR3 bases are TGTGCCAGCAGCCTTGCGGACAGTGGGTCCTCACCCCTCCACTTT. The chain links TRBV7-9 to TRBJ1-6; possibly TRBD1 for D (6 bases). Germline loops: CDR1 SEHNR, CDR2 FQNEAQ (reference sequence). V lost 5 bases, J lost 10 bases, and 18 bases lay in between. The CDR3 spans 15 residues.

This clonotype was seen many times. J is TRBJ2-5 and V is TRBV28, with 7 positions matching TRBD2. The CDR3 loop spans 14 amino acids. Looked up from germline, CDR1 is MDHEN and CDR2 is SYDVKM. Trimming cost V 6 bases and J 3 bases; bases outside gene matches: 7. The CDR3 is CASSFGGGEETQYF. The CDR3 bases are TGTGCCAGCAGCTTTGGGGGGGGGGAAGAGACCCAGTACTTC. Full variable domain (rest looked up from reference TRBV28 and TRBJ2-5): DVKVTQSSRYLVKRTGEKVFLECVQDMDHENMFWYRQDPGLGLRLIYFSYDVKMKEKGDIPEGYSVSREKKERFSLILESASTNQTSMYLCASSFGGGEETQYFGPGTRLLVL.

This sequence joins TRBV12-3 or TRBV12-4 and TRBJ2-4; 8 bases agree with TRBD1. The DNA end is a closer match to TRBJ2-7, so the J assignment may be wrong. The CDR3 consists of 15 residues. This CDR3 is CASSLTGQGQNEQYF. In nucleotides, the CDR3 is TGTGCCAGCAGCTTGACAGGACAGGGACAAAACGAGCAGTACTTC.

This chain uses TRBV6-5 with TRBJ2-5, with a tentative D call TRBD2 (6 bases). Per germline, CDR1 MNHEY and CDR2 SVGAGI. V was clipped by 6 bases and J by 0 bases, with 11 bases between them. The CDR3 runs 14 residues. CDR3 sequence (DNA): TGTGCCAGCAGCACGGGGGTGCACCAAGAGACCCAGTACTTC. It encodes CASSTGVHQETQYF.

This clonotype was observed a single time. The rearrangement uses TRBV6-1 and TRBJ1-2; 7 bases are a match to TRBD1. There are 15 residues in the CDR3. In germline, CDR1 is MNHNS, CDR2 SASEGT. V trimming: 5 bases; J trimming: 8 bases; junction bases outside the gene matches: 14. This chain's CDR3 is CASSRGGAQGFGYTF. As DNA, the CDR3 is TGTGCCAGCAGTCGAGGGGGCGCACAGGGGTTCGGCTACACCTTC.

This chain joins TRBV18 and TRBJ2-5; D is undetermined. Germline V gene lookup returns CDR1 KGHSH and CDR2 LQKENI. Trimming left V 2 bases short and J 3 bases short, with 10 bases between. This CDR3 comprises 14 residues. The CDR3 here is CASSPLTEKETQYF. The DNA for the CDR3 is TGTGCCAGCTCACCATTAACAGAAAAAGAGACCCAGTACTTC.

This clonotype was detected many times. The J gene is TRBJ1-2, the V gene TRBV5-6; possible D gene TRBD1, 6 bases. Germline CDR1 and CDR2: SGHDT and YYEEEE. Between the trimmed V and J ends, which lost 3 bases and 3 bases, there was a span of 12 bases. The CDR3 consists of 14 residues. DNA for the CDR3: TGTGCCAGCAGCTCACCGACAGGAGACTATGGCTACACCTTC. It encodes CASSSPTGDYGYTF.

V is TRBV6-5 and J is TRBJ2-6; D ambiguous. Germline CDR1 and CDR2: MNHEY and SVGAGI. Trimming left V 4 bases short and J 0 bases short, with 13 bases between. This CDR3 contains 17 residues. The CDR3 loop is CASSLTMGDSGANVLTF. The CDR3 nucleotides read TGTGCCAGCAGTTTGACAATGGGTGACTCTGGGGCCAACGTCCTGACTTTC.

The chain couples TRBV5-1 to TRBJ2-5, with 9 bases fitting TRBD1. CDR1 and CDR2 (germline): SGHRS, YFSETQ. The J segment lost 5 bases and the V segment lost 4 bases, leaving 6 bases of the junction unmatched. This CDR3 has 14 residues. CDR3 loop: CASSIRDRGETQYF. The DNA for the CDR3 is TGCGCCAGCAGCATACGCGACAGGGGGGAGACCCAGTACTTC.

The table lists this clonotype with a few counts. Written as DNA, the CDR3 is TGCAGTGCTAGCCCCAGCGGCACTGAAGCTTTCTTT. Translating gives CSASPSGTEAFF. This chain joins TRBV20-1 and TRBJ1-1; no definite D call. V was pared by 3 bases and J by 4 bases, with 9 bases between. CDR3 length equals 12 residues. The germline V gene encodes CDR1 DFQATT and CDR2 SNEGSKA (reference sequence).

The chain combines TRBV2 with TRBJ1-1; TRBD1 matches 8 bases. Germline trimming cut 6 bases from V and 2 bases from J; bases unmatched to any gene: 8. Germline V gives CDR1 SNHLY, CDR2 FYNNEI. CDR3 length: 15 residues. The CDR3 spells CASSDPQGVNTEAFF. CDR3 coding DNA: TGTGCCAGCAGCGATCCACAGGGGGTAAACACTGAAGCTTTCTTT.

This clonotype was picked up a small number of times. This chain connects TRBV29-1 to TRBJ2-3, with D tentatively TRBD1 (6 bases). CDR3 length equals 14 residues. Between the trimmed V and J ends, which lost 5 bases and 2 bases, there was a span of 14 bases. The germline gives CDR1 SQVTM, CDR2 ANQGSEA. CDR3 in DNA: TGCAGCGTTTTGACAGGATTGAACACAGATACGCAGTATTTT. Translation: CSVLTGLNTDTQYF.

The gene calls are TRBV11-1 and TRBJ2-1; possibly TRBD1 for D (5 bases). The ends were cut back, 0 bases at V and 5 bases at J, with 14 bases in the middle. Germline V CDR1 and CDR2: SGHAT, FQDESV (reference sequence). The CDR3 spans 16 residues. CDR3 sequence reads: CASSLAAQVTDNEQFF. The CDR3 DNA reads TGTGCCAGCAGCTTAGCAGCACAGGTGACTGACAATGAGCAGTTCTTC.

This clonotype was counted a few times. V and J are TRBV6-2 or TRBV6-3 and TRBJ2-1, with D perhaps TRBD2 (5 bases). The CDR3 covers 14 residues. CDR1 MNHEY and CDR2 SVGEGT come from the germline V gene. V shed 1 base and J shed 3 bases, with 7 bases lying between them. In DNA form, the CDR3 reads TGTGCCAGCAGTTACTACCGGGACTACAATGAGCAGTTCTTC. This gives the protein CASSYYRDYNEQFF.

This clonotype was observed a handful of times. The genes are TRBV6-2 or TRBV6-3 and TRBJ1-2; D not resolved. V was shortened by 3 bases and J by 2 bases, with 13 bases between the two germline ends. The CDR3 contains 15 residues. Germline V gives CDR1 MNHEY, CDR2 SVGEGT. CDR3 DNA: TGTGCCAGCAGTTATCTCCAGACCACCAACTATGGCTACACCTTC. It encodes CASSYLQTTNYGYTF.

V is TRBV20-1 and J is TRBJ1-2; D gene uncertain. The length of the CDR3 is 14 residues. From germline, CDR1 is DFQATT and CDR2 SNEGSKA (reference sequence). V was pared by 5 bases and J by 7 bases, with 20 bases between. CDR3 in amino acids: CSADSVQRSRGYTF. The CDR3 bases are TGCAGTGCTGACTCGGTCCAGAGAAGTCGTGGCTACACCTTC.

This clonotype was found a few times. CDR3 protein: CSANRDDPFGGYTF. CDR3 coding DNA: TGCAGCGCGAACAGGGACGATCCCTTTGGGGGCTACACCTTC. V and J are TRBV29-1 and TRBJ1-2, with D maybe TRBD1 (6 bases). The germline V gene encodes CDR1 SQVTM and CDR2 ANQGSEA. The CDR3 has 14 amino acids. Trimming shortened V by 7 bases and J by 8 bases, and 23 bases separated the two germline ends.